The T cell receptor (beta chain) described here comes from a study of T cell responses to AZD1222 COVID-19 vaccine. Whole-study results and caveats: Scientists sampled the repertoires only once the peak T cell response had passed. Among AZD1222 vaccinees, only 5 to 7 were seropositive at baseline.

Germline-derived CDR1 and CDR2 are SGHNT and YYREEE (reference sequence). This CDR3 spans 15 amino acids. Trimming removed 5 bases from V and 2 bases from J, with 14 bases in between. TCRdb's table, derived via immunoSEQ multiplex PCR, lists solely in-frame clones and lacks some. The data hold about 100,000 clones, with roughly 90% observed a single time. Points on this clone: The antigen is undetermined.

The origin of this receptor is an adult in good health. The rearrangement joins TRBV5-4 to TRBJ2-1; no definite D call. The sample was peripheral blood, taken on day 0 of AZD1222 vaccination. As DNA, the CDR3 is TGTGCCAGCAGTTTTCAGGACGGGCCCTACAATGAGCAGTTCTTC. Its translation: CASSFQDGPYNEQFF.